This T cell receptor (beta chain) derives from a study of molecular identifiers for immune sequencing clone quantification. Study-level points and caveats: A shared barcode on identical TCR molecules could lead to underestimated sizes for highly expanded clones. In a background of around 920,000 naive cells, spiked Jurkat TCR RNA from one cell was reportedly detectable.

TCRdb recomputed calls from the PCR reads with MiXCR, one row per CDR3 protein. Of more than 450,000 distinct CDR3 sequences in the sample, approximately 25% were seen once. About this clonotype: Its antigen is unknown.

The CDR3 consists of 17 residues. V lost 2 bases, J lost 1 base, and 16 bases lay in between. In germline, CDR1 is SGHNT, CDR2 YENEEA. The authors sorted naive CD8 T cells as CD8+CD4-CCR7+CD45RA+. The rearrangement uses TRBV11-3 and TRBJ2-3; tentative D call: TRBD2 (6 bases). This clonotype was obtained from a human donor in good health. Some libraries in this study had Jurkat cell RNA spiked in. Sequencing was carried out using naive CD8+ T cells from blood, with Jurkat cell RNA spiked in. Described subset: FACS-sorted CD8+CD4-CCR7+CD45RA+ naive T cells. Here the CDR3 reads CASSLFPGDMGTDTQYF. The CDR3 DNA is TGTGCCAGCAGCTTATTTCCGGGGGATATGGGCACAGATACGCAGTATTTT.